This T cell receptor beta chain originates from a study of T cell changes during pregnancy in multiple sclerosis. With 0 bases removed from V and 2 bases from J, the gap between germline ends came to 12 bases. This CDR3 spans 15 amino acids. Per germline, CDR1 SGDLS and CDR2 YYNGEE. Here immunoSEQ multiplex PCR was the method, and the copy in TCRdb shows in-frame clones only, minus some. The table has tens of thousands of clones, roughly 93% seen once. The V call is TRBV9, the J call TRBJ2-7, with a weak D call TRBD2 (6 bases). The sequence came from a female donor with multiple sclerosis, enrolled in a pregnancy study. The sequenced sample was peripheral blood, obtained in the second trimester of pregnancy. The CDR3: CASSVEAGLTYEQYF. The CDR3 DNA reads as TGTGCCAGCAGCGTAGAGGCGGGATTAACCTACGAGCAGTACTTC.